This is a list of T cell receptor beta chains from one sample in a study of blood T cell repertoires in COVID-19. The table came from immunoSEQ multiplex PCR; TCRdb's copy has only in-frame clones and leaves some out. The repertoire has about 140,000 clones, approximately 88% of them found once; the top ten carry 1.7%. The sequencing input was peripheral blood. The receptors derive from a woman in her forties or fifties with acute or convalescent COVID-19. The CDR3 runs from the conserved cysteine through the conserved F or W. Each record gives: CDR3 length, clone size, V gene, J gene, D gene, CDR3 protein, CDR3 DNA. The D gene is left open where the match is weak. A clone size is listed for some rows: how often the clone was seen (once, few, many), or a class if it is expanded.

len: 15; abundance: .; v_gene: TRBV6-6; j_gene: TRBJ1-1; d_gene: .; CDR3aa: CASSYPTDLNTEAFF; CDR3nt: TGTGCCAGCAGTTACCCCACAGATCTGAACACTGAAGCTTTCTTT
len: 14; abundance: .; v_gene: TRBV9; j_gene: TRBJ2-7; d_gene: .; CDR3aa: CASSVGQVGYEQYF; CDR3nt: TGTGCCAGCAGCGTAGGCCAGGTGGGTTACGAGCAGTACTTC
len: 15; abundance: once; v_gene: TRBV29-1; j_gene: TRBJ1-2; d_gene: TRBD1; CDR3aa: CSATGQGGSNYGYTF; CDR3nt: TGCAGCGCCACCGGACAGGGGGGCTCTAACTATGGCTACACCTTC
len: 13; abundance: .; v_gene: TRBV12-3/TRBV12-4; j_gene: TRBJ2-7; d_gene: TRBD2; CDR3aa: CASRLAGAYEQYF; CDR3nt: TGTGCCAGCCGACTAGCGGGGGCCTACGAGCAGTACTTC
len: 15; abundance: once; v_gene: TRBV9; j_gene: TRBJ1-5; d_gene: .; CDR3aa: CASSVTGTRGQPQHF; CDR3nt: TGTGCCAGCAGCGTAACCGGGACGCGGGGTCAGCCCCAGCATTTT
len: 16; abundance: .; v_gene: TRBV9; j_gene: TRBJ2-1; d_gene: TRBD1; CDR3aa: CASSAGTGRTYNEQFF; CDR3nt: TGTGCCAGCAGCGCCGGGACAGGGCGGACTTACAATGAGCAGTTCTTC
len: 14; abundance: .; v_gene: TRBV5-1; j_gene: TRBJ1-1; d_gene: TRBD1; CDR3aa: CASSFGTANTEAFF; CDR3nt: TGCGCCAGCAGCTTCGGGACAGCTAACACTGAAGCTTTCTTT
len: 14; abundance: .; v_gene: TRBV20-1; j_gene: TRBJ1-1; d_gene: .; CDR3aa: CSASIVRDFSEAFF; CDR3nt: TGCAGTGCTAGTATCGTCAGGGATTTTTCTGAAGCTTTCTTT
len: 17; abundance: .; v_gene: TRBV5-6; j_gene: TRBJ2-1; d_gene: TRBD2; CDR3aa: CASSLAISGGSYNEQFF; CDR3nt: TGTGCCAGCAGCTTGGCCATTAGCGGGGGTTCCTACAATGAGCAGTTCTTC
len: 19; abundance: .; v_gene: TRBV5-1; j_gene: TRBJ2-6; d_gene: .; CDR3aa: CASSFLVSSLLSGANVLTF; CDR3nt: TGCGCCAGCAGCTTCCTGGTCTCTAGCCTACTCTCTGGGGCCAACGTCCTGACTTTC
len: 14; abundance: .; v_gene: TRBV5-1; j_gene: TRBJ2-2; d_gene: TRBD1; CDR3aa: CASDPGQHTGELFF; CDR3nt: TGCGCCAGTGACCCGGGACAGCACACCGGGGAGCTGTTTTTT
len: 12; abundance: .; v_gene: TRBV5-5; j_gene: TRBJ1-1; d_gene: .; CDR3aa: CASSLSRTEAFF; CDR3nt: TGTGCCAGCAGCTTAAGCCGAACTGAAGCTTTCTTT
len: 15; abundance: .; v_gene: TRBV7-2; j_gene: TRBJ1-2; d_gene: .; CDR3aa: CASSSYQGTGYGYTF; CDR3nt: TGTGCCAGCAGCAGCTACCAGGGAACGGGCTATGGCTACACCTTC
len: 13; abundance: .; v_gene: TRBV6-5; j_gene: TRBJ2-1; d_gene: TRBD2; CDR3aa: CASNPGGYNEQFF; CDR3nt: TGTGCCAGCAATCCGGGAGGCTACAATGAGCAGTTCTTC
len: 14; abundance: .; v_gene: TRBV7-9; j_gene: TRBJ1-1; d_gene: .; CDR3aa: CASSFETGSTEAFF; CDR3nt: TGTGCCAGCAGCTTTGAGACAGGAAGCACTGAAGCTTTCTTT
len: 15; abundance: .; v_gene: TRBV9; j_gene: TRBJ1-3; d_gene: .; CDR3aa: CASSPLQGSGNTIYF; CDR3nt: TGTGCCAGCAGCCCTCTACAGGGTTCTGGAAACACCATATATTTT
len: 13; abundance: .; v_gene: TRBV3-1/TRBV3-2; j_gene: TRBJ1-5; d_gene: .; CDR3aa: CASSPPGGQPQHF; CDR3nt: TGTGCCAGCAGCCCTCCGGGAGGACAGCCCCAGCATTTT
len: 15; abundance: .; v_gene: TRBV7-9; j_gene: TRBJ1-4; d_gene: .; CDR3aa: CASSETGHNNEKLFF; CDR3nt: TGTGCCAGCAGCGAGACAGGCCATAATAATGAAAAACTGTTTTTT
len: 16; abundance: .; v_gene: TRBV3-1/TRBV3-2; j_gene: TRBJ1-3; d_gene: .; CDR3aa: CASSQDSGTIGNTIYF; CDR3nt: TGTGCCAGCAGCCAAGATTCCGGGACAATCGGAAACACCATATATTTT
len: 14; abundance: .; v_gene: TRBV19; j_gene: TRBJ2-3; d_gene: TRBD1; CDR3aa: CASAGTGGLDTQYF; CDR3nt: TGTGCCAGTGCCGGGACAGGGGGCTTAGATACGCAGTATTTT
len: 12; abundance: .; v_gene: TRBV11-2; j_gene: TRBJ2-3; d_gene: .; CDR3aa: CASTERGNTQYF; CDR3nt: TGTGCCAGCACCGAAAGGGGAAATACGCAGTATTTT
len: 16; abundance: .; v_gene: TRBV21-1; j_gene: TRBJ2-3; d_gene: .; CDR3aa: CASSIGLVHSADTQYF; CDR3nt: TGTGCCAGCAGCATCGGACTAGTTCACTCCGCAGATACGCAGTATTTT
len: 13; abundance: .; v_gene: TRBV11-3; j_gene: TRBJ2-3; d_gene: .; CDR3aa: CASSQHRVNTQYF; CDR3nt: TGTGCCAGCAGCCAGCACAGGGTAAATACGCAGTATTTT